The clone carrying this T cell receptor beta chain was found many times. The antigen is unknown. V trimming: 4 bases; J trimming: 3 bases; junction bases outside the gene matches: 12. This CDR3 has 16 residues. Germline lookup yields CDR1 SGHRS and CDR2 YFSETQ. These data come from a study of post-analysis software for immune sequencing data. The study's findings and limits: Among 5 or 6 TRBV segments more frequent in patients than controls were TRBV5-6, TRBV5-1 and TRBV20-1. Strong same-batch co-clustering of samples appeared with F measure clustering.

The TCR beta cDNA libraries carried unique molecular identifiers. Via MiXCR, TCRdb re-called the PCR reads, giving one row per CDR3 protein. The sample has around 250,000 distinct CDR3 sequences; 35% to 45% are singletons. Sequenced material: blood. V and J are TRBV5-1 and TRBJ1-2; 7 positions agree with TRBD1. The TCR originated in a girl between 10 and 17 years old with multiple sclerosis. This CDR3 reads CASSTTDRALDYGYTF. In DNA form, the CDR3 reads TGCGCCAGCAGCACCACCGACAGGGCTTTAGACTATGGCTACACCTTC.